The rows below give T cell receptor beta chains drawn from one sample of a study of blood T cell repertoires in COVID-19. The table came from immunoSEQ multiplex PCR; TCRdb's copy has only in-frame clones and leaves some out. Of 150,000 or so clones detected, 78% appear once; the ten largest clones hold approximately 6%. Sequenced input: PBMCs or T cells enriched from blood (not recorded which). The source of these receptors is a woman in her fifties or sixties who had recovered from COVID-19. CDR3s include the opening cysteine and the closing phenylalanine or tryptophan. D genes are given only for firm matches. A clone size is listed for some rows: how often the clone was seen (once, few, many), or a class if it is expanded.

v_gene	j_gene	abundance	d_gene	CDR3nt	CDR3aa
TRBV9	TRBJ1-3	NA	NA	TGTGCCAGCAGTGCAGGAAACTCTGGAAACACCATATATTTT	CASSAGNSGNTIYF
TRBV25-1	TRBJ2-2	NA	NA	TGTGCCAGCAGTCCCCTCCGGTCCACCGGGGAGCTGTTTTTT	CASSPLRSTGELFF
TRBV24-1	TRBJ1-3	NA	NA	TGTGCCACCAGTGATTCAAGAGGCGTCTCTGGAAACACCATATATTTT	CATSDSRGVSGNTIYF
TRBV28	TRBJ2-1	NA	TRBD2	TGTGCCAGCACGGGACTAGCCATCAATGAGCAGTTCTTC	CASTGLAINEQFF
TRBV11-3	TRBJ1-1	NA	NA	TGTGCCAGCAGCCCCTCGGGGGGATTGAACACTGAAGCTTTCTTT	CASSPSGGLNTEAFF
TRBV7-8	TRBJ2-7	NA	NA	TGTGCCAGCAGCCCCGCCTACGAGCAGTACTTC	CASSPAYEQYF
TRBV5-1	TRBJ1-2	NA	TRBD1	TGCGCCAGCAACCAGCTTCCGGGACAGGGATATGGCTACACCTTC	CASNQLPGQGYGYTF
TRBV7-2	TRBJ2-3	NA	NA	TGTGCCAGCAGCCCTTCCCTTCTTAGCACAGATACGCAGTATTTT	CASSPSLLSTDTQYF
TRBV10-3	TRBJ2-5	few	TRBD1	TGTGCCATCAGTGAGGAGAGGGGGCGAGAGACCCAGTACTTC	CAISEERGRETQYF
TRBV29-1	TRBJ1-4	NA	TRBD1	TGCAGCGTTACAGGGGCAACTAATGAAAAACTGTTTTTT	CSVTGATNEKLFF
TRBV9	TRBJ2-2	NA	TRBD1	TGTGCCAGCAGCGTTGTGGACAGGATTTGGACGACCACCGGGGAGCTGTTTTTT	CASSVVDRIWTTTGELFF
TRBV27	TRBJ2-5	NA	NA	TGTGCCAGCAGTTTAGGCTCAGGGCCCCTAAAGTACTTC	CASSLGSGPLKYF
TRBV7-8	TRBJ1-5	NA	NA	TGTGCCAGCAGCCTCCTCCCGGATCAGCCCCAGCATTTT	CASSLLPDQPQHF
TRBV7-9	TRBJ1-2	once	TRBD1	TGTGCCAGCAGCCTGGGACAGGGCGGGGGCTACACCTTC	CASSLGQGGGYTF
TRBV2	TRBJ1-6	NA	NA	TGTGCCAGCAGTTTTTCGGCAGGGGAATATTCACCCCTCCACTTT	CASSFSAGEYSPLHF
TRBV7-2	TRBJ1-5	NA	TRBD1	TGTGCCAGCAGCTTATTCGGGACAGGTGATCAGCCCCAGCATTTT	CASSLFGTGDQPQHF
TRBV29-1	TRBJ1-1	NA	NA	TGCAGCGTCCCCGAAAGGGGGAACACTGAAGCTTTCTTT	CSVPERGNTEAFF
TRBV5-4	TRBJ2-2	NA	NA	TGTGCCAGCAGCGGACAAAACACCGGGGAGCTGTTTTTT	CASSGQNTGELFF
TRBV5-1	TRBJ1-1	NA	TRBD1	TGCGCCAGCAGCTCGGAGGGGGCCGGTGAAGCTTTCTTT	CASSSEGAGEAFF
TRBV24-1	TRBJ1-1	NA	TRBD1	TGTGCCACCAGTGACCCGAGGACAGGGAAGACTGAAGCTTTCTTT	CATSDPRTGKTEAFF
TRBV7-8	TRBJ1-2	NA	NA	TGTGCCAGCAGCTTAGGGCAGGGGCACTATGGCTACACCTTC	CASSLGQGHYGYTF
TRBV7-9	TRBJ1-2	few	TRBD1	TGTGCCAGCAGCTTAAGGGACAGGGTTAGGAGAAACTATGGCTACACCTTC	CASSLRDRVRRNYGYTF
TRBV3-1/TRBV3-2	TRBJ2-7	NA	TRBD2	TGTGCCAGCAGCCAAGACACTAGCGGGGGGCAATACGAGCAGTACTTC	CASSQDTSGGQYEQYF
TRBV11-2	TRBJ1-5	NA	NA	TGTGCCAGCAACCCTCTTACCGAGCCTAGCAATCAGCCCCAGCATTTT	CASNPLTEPSNQPQHF
TRBV6-6	TRBJ2-7	once	TRBD1	TGTGCCAGCAGCACTGGACAGGGAGGTTCCTACGAGCAGTACTTC	CASSTGQGGSYEQYF
TRBV6-4	TRBJ2-1	NA	NA	TGTGCCAGCAGTGACGATGGGGGGTCCTACAATGAGCAGTTCTTC	CASSDDGGSYNEQFF
TRBV10-1	TRBJ1-3	NA	NA	TGCGCCAGCAAAGACGACAGTCCTGGAAACACCATATATTTT	CASKDDSPGNTIYF
TRBV4-1	TRBJ2-1	many	NA	TGCGCCAGCAGCCAAGGCGGGCTATACAATGAGCAGTTCTTC	CASSQGGLYNEQFF
TRBV21-1	TRBJ2-7	NA	NA	TGTGCCAGCAGCGGGACAGCGTTATCCTACGAGCAGTACTTC	CASSGTALSYEQYF
TRBV5-6	TRBJ1-6	NA	TRBD1	TGTGCCAGCAGCCCGCAGACAGGGGGAGGTTCACCCCTCCACTTT	CASSPQTGGGSPLHF
TRBV13	TRBJ2-7	NA	TRBD2	TGTGCCAGCAGCTCAACTCGAAGGGCTAGCGGGAAGAACTACGAGCAGTACTTC	CASSSTRRASGKNYEQYF